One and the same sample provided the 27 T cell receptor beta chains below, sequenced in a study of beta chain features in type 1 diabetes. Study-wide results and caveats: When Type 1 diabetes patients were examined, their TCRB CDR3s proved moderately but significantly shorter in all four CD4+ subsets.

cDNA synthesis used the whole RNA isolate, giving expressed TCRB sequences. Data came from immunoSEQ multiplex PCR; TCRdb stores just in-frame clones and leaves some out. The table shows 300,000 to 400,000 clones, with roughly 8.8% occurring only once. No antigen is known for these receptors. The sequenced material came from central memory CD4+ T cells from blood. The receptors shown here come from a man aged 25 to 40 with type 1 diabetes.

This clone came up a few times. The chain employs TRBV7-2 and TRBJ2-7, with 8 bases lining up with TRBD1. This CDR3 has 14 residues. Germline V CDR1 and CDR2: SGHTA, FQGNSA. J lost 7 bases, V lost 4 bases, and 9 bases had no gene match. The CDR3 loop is CASSWTGSAGEQYF. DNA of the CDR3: TGTGCCAGCAGCTGGACAGGGAGCGCGGGTGAGCAGTACTTC.

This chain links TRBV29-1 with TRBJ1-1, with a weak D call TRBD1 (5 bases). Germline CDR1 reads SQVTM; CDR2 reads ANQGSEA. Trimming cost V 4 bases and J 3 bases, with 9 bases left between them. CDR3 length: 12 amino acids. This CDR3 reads CSVGRGDTEAFF. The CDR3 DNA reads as TGCAGCGTTGGTCGGGGGGACACTGAAGCTTTCTTT. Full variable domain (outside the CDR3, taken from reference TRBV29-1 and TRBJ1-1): SAVISQKPSRDICQRGTSLTIQCQVDSQVTMMFWYRQQPGQSLTLIATANQGSEATYESGFVIDKFPISRPNLTFSTLTVSNMSPEDSSIYLCSVGRGDTEAFFGQGTRLTVV.

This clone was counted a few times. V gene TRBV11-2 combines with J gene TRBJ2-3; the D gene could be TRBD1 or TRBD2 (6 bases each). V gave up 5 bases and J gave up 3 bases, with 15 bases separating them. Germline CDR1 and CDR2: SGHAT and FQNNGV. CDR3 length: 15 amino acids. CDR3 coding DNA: TGTGCCAGCAGCCCCGAAGGGGGGAAGACAGATACGCAGTATTTT. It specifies CASSPEGGKTDTQYF.

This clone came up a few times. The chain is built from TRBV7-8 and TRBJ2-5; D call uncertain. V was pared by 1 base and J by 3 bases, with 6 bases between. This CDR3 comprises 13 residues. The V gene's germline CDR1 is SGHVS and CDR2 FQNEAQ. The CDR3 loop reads CASSLVVEETQYF. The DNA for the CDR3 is TGTGCCAGCAGCTTAGTTGTGGAAGAGACCCAGTACTTC. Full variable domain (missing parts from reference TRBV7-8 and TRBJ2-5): GAGVSQSPRYKVAKRGQDVALRCDPISGHVSLFWYQQALGQGPEFLTYFQNEAQLDKSGLPSDRFFAERPEGSVSTLKIQRTQQEDSAVYLCASSLVVEETQYFGPGTRLLVL.

The chain's CDR3 is CASSLVVGGRGGYTF. In nucleotides, the CDR3 is TGTGCCAGCAGTTTAGTTGTCGGAGGGCGCGGTGGCTACACCTTC. This rearrangement joins TRBV28 to TRBJ1-2; D ambiguous. Germline V lookup: CDR1 MDHEN, CDR2 SYDVKM. The CDR3 length is 15 residues. V lost 2 bases to trimming and J lost 7 bases, with 17 bases between them.

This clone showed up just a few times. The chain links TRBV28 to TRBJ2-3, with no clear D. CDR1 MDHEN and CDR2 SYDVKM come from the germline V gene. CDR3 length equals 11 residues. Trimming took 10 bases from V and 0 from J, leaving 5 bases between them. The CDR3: CAIQSTDTQYF. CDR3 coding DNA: TGTGCCATCCAGAGCACAGATACGCAGTATTTT.

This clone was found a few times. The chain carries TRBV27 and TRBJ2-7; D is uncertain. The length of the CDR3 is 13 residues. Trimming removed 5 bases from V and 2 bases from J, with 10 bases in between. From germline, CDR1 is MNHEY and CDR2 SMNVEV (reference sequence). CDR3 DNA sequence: TGTGCCAGCAGTCGGACGGTACCCTACGAGCAGTACTTC. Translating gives CASSRTVPYEQYF.

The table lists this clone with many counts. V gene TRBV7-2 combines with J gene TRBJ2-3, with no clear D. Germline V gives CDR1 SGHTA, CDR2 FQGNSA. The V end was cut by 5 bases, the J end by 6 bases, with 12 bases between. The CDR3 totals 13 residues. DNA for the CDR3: TGTGCCAGCAGCCCCGAGACAACGGATACGCAGTATTTT. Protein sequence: CASSPETTDTQYF.

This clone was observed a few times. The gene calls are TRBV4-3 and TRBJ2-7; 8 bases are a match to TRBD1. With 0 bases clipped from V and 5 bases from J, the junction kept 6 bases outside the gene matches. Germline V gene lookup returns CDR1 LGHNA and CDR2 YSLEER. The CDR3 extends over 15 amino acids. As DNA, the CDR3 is TGCGCCAGCAGCCAAGATTGGGCAGGGGGCGACGAGCAGTACTTC. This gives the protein CASSQDWAGGDEQYF.

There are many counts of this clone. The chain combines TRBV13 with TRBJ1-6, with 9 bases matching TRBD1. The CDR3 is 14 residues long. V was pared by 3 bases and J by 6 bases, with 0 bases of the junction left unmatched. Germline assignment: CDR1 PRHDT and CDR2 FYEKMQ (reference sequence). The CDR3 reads CASSLGQGNSPLHF. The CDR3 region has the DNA TGTGCCAGCAGCTTGGGACAGGGTAATTCACCCCTCCACTTT.

This CDR3 is CASSAIRGETQYF. The DNA of the CDR3 is TGTGCCAGCAGCGCCATTAGGGGGGAGACCCAGTACTTC. The V gene is TRBV7-2, the J gene TRBJ2-5; maybe TRBD1 (6 bases). CDR3 length: 13 residues. CDR1 SGHTA and CDR2 FQGNSA come from the germline V gene. V lost 5 bases and J 5 bases, leaving 12 bases between the germline ends.

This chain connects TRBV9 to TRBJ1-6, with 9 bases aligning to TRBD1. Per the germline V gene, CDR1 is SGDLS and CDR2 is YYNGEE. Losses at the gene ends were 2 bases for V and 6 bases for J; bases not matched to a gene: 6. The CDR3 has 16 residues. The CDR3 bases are TGTGCCAGCAGCGTGGAGCCGGGACAGGGTAATTCACCCCTCCACTTT. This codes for CASSVEPGQGNSPLHF.

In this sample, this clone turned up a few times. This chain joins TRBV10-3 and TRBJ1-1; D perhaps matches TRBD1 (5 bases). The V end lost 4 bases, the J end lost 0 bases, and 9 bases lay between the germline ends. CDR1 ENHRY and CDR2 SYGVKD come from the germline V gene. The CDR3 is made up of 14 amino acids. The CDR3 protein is CAISVAGMNTEAFF. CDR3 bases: TGTGCCATCAGTGTTGCAGGGATGAACACTGAAGCTTTCTTT.

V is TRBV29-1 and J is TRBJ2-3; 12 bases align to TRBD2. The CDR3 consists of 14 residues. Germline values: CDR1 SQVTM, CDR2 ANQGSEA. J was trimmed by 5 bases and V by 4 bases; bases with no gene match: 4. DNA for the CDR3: TGCAGCGTTGGGCTAGCGGGGGGGCAAGATACGCAGTATTTT. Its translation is CSVGLAGGQDTQYF.

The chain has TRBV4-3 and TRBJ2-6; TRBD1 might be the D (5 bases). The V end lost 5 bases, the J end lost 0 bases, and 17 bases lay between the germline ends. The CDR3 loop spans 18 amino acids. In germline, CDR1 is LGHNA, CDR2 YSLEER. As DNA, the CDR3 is TGCGCCAGCAGCTCGCAATTGGGGCAATACTCTGGGGCCAACGTCCTGACTTTC. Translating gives CASSSQLGQYSGANVLTF.

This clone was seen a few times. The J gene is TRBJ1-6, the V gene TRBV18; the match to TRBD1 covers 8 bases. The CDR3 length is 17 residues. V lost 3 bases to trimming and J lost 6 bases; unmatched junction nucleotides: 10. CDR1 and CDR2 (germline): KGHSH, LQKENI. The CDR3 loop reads CASSPILARGLNSPLHF. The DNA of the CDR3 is TGTGCCAGCTCACCGATTCTGGCCAGGGGGCTTAATTCACCCCTCCACTTT.

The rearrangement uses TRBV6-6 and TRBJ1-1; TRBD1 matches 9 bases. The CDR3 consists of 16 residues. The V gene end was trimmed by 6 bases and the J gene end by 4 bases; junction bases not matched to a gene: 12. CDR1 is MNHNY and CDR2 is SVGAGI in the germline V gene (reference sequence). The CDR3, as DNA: TGTGCCAGCAGCAAGAACCGGGACAGGGAGGGCACTGAAGCTTTCTTT. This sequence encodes CASSKNRDREGTEAFF.

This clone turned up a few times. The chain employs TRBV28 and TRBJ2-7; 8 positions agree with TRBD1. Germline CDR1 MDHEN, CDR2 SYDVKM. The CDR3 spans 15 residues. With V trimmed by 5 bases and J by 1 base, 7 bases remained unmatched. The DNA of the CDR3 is TGTGCCAGCAGTCCGCCGACAGGGGCGTCCTACGAGCAGTACTTC. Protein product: CASSPPTGASYEQYF.

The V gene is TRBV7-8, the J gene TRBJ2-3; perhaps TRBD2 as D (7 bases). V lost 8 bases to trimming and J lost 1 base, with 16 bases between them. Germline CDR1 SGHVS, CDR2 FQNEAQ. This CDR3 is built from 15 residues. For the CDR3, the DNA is TGTGCCAGCGGCCCCTGGCGGGGGCGCACAGATACGCAGTATTTT. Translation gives CASGPWRGRTDTQYF.

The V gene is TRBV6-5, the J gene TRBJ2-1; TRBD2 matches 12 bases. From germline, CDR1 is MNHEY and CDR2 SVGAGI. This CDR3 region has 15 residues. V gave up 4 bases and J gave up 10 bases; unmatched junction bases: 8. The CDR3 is CASSSSSGGAGEQFF. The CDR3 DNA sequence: TGTGCCAGCAGTTCGTCTAGCGGGGGGGCAGGGGAGCAGTTCTTC.

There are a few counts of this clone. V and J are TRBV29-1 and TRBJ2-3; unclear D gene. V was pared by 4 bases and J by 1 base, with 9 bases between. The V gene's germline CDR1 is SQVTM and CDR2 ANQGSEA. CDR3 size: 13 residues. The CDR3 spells CSVVHPGTDTQYF. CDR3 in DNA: TGCAGCGTTGTCCACCCCGGCACAGATACGCAGTATTTT.

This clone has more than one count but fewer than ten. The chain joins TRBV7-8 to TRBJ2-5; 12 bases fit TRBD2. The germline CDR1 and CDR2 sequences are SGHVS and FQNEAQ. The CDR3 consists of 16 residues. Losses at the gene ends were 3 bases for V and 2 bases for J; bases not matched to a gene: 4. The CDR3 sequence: CASSLATSGGQETQYF. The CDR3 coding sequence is TGTGCCAGCAGCTTGGCGACTAGCGGGGGACAAGAGACCCAGTACTTC.

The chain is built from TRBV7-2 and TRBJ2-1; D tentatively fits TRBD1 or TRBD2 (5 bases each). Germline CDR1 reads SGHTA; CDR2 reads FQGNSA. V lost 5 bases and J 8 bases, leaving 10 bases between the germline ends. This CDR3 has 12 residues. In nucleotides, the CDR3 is TGTGCCAGCAGCCCCATGGGGGATGAGCAGTTCTTC. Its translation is CASSPMGDEQFF.

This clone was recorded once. CDR3 in amino acids: CASSLREGIEAFF. CDR3 DNA sequence: TGTGCCAGCAGCCTCCGGGAAGGGATAGAAGCTTTCTTT. The chain has TRBV7-2 and TRBJ1-1; D is ambiguous. The length of the CDR3 is 13 residues. The ends were cut back, 5 bases at V and 8 bases at J, with 15 bases in the middle. Germline CDR1 is SGHTA and CDR2 is FQGNSA.

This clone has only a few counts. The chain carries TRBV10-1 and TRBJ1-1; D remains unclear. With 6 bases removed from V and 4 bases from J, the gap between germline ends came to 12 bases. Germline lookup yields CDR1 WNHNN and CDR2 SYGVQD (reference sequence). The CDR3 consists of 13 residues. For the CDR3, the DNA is TGCGCCAGCAGGAGTACTTTGGGCACTGAAGCTTTCTTT. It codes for CASRSTLGTEAFF.

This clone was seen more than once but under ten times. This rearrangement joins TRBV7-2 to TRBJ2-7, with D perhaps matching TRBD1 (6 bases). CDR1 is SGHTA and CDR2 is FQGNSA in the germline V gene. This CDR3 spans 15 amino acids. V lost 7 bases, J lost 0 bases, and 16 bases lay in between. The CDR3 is CASTPGADLSYEQYF. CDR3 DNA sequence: TGTGCCAGCACCCCAGGGGCGGACCTCTCCTACGAGCAGTACTTC.

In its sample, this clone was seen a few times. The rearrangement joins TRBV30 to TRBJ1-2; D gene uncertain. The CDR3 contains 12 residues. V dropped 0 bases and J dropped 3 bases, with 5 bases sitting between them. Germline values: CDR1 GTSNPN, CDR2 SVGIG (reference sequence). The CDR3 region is CAWSVTDYGYTF. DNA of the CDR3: TGTGCCTGGAGTGTCACAGACTATGGCTACACCTTC.